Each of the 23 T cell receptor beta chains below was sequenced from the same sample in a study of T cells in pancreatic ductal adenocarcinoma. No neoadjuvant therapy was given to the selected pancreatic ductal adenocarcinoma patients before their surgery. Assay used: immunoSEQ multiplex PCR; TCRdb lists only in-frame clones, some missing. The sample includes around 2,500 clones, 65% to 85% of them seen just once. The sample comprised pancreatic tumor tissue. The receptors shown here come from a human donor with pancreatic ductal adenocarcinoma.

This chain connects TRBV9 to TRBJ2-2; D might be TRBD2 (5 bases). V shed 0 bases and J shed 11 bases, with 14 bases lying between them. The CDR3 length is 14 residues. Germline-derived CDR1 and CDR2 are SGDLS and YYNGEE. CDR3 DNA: TGTGCCAGCAGCGTAGGACTACTGGCCCGCGAGCTGTTTTTT. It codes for CASSVGLLARELFF.

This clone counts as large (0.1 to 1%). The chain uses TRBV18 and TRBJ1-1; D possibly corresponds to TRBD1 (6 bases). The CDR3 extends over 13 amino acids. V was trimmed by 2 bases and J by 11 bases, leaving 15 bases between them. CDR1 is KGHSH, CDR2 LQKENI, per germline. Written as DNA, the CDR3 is TGTGCCAGCTCACCAGAGACAGGAATGGTGGCTTTCTTT. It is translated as CASSPETGMVAFF. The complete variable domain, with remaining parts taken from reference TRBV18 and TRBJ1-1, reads NAGVMQNPRHLVRRRGQEARLRCSPMKGHSHVYWYRQLPEEGLKFMVYLQKENIIDESGMPKERFSAEFPKEGPSILRIQQVVRGDSAAYFCASSPETGMVAFFGQGTRLTVV.

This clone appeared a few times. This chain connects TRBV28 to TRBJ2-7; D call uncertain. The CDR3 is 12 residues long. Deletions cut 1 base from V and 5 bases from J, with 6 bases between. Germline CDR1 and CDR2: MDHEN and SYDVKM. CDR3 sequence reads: CASSLSIHEQYF. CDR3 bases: TGTGCCAGCAGTTTATCTATCCACGAGCAGTACTTC.

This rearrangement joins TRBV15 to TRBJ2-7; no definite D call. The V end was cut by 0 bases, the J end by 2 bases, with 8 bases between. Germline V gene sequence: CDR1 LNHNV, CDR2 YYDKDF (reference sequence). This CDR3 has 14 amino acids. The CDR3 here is CATSREEATYEQYF. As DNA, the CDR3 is TGTGCCACCAGCAGAGAGGAAGCGACCTACGAGCAGTACTTC. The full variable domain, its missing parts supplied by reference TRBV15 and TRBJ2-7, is DAMVIQNPRYQVTQFGKPVTLSCSQTLNHNVMYWYQQKSSQAPKLLFHYYDKDFNNEADTPDNFQSRRPNTSFCFLDIRSPGLGDTAMYLCATSREEATYEQYFGPGTRLTVT.

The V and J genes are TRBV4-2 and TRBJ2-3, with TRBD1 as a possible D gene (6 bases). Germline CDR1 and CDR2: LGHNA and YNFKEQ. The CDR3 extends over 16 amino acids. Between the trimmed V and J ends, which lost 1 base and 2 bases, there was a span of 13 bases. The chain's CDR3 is CASSQGLTGHTDTQYF. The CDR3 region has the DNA TGTGCCAGCAGCCAAGGCTTGACGGGACACACAGATACGCAGTATTTT.

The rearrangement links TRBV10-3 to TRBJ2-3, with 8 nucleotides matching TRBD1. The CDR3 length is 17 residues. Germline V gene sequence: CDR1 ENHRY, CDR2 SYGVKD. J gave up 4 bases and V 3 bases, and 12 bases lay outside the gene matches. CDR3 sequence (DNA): TGTGCCATCAGTGAAAATACAGGGGGGTACAGCGCAGATACGCAGTATTTT. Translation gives CAISENTGGYSADTQYF.

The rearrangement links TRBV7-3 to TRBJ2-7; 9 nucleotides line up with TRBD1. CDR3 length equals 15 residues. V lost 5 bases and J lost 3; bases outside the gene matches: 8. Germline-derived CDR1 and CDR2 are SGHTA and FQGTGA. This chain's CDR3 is CASSPGTGINYEQYF. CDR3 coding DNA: TGTGCCAGCAGCCCCGGGACAGGGATAAACTACGAGCAGTACTTC.

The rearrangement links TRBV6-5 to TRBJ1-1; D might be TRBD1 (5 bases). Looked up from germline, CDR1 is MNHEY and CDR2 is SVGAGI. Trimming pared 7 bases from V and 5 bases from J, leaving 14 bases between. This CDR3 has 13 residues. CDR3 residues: CASKPGKATEAFF. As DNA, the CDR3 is TGTGCCAGCAAACCAGGGAAGGCTACTGAAGCTTTCTTT.

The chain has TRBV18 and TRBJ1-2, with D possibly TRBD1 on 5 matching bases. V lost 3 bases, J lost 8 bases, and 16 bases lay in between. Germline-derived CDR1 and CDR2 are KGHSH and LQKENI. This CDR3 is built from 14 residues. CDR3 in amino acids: CASSPAGGFTGYTF. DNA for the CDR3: TGTGCCAGCTCACCTGCGGGGGGATTTACGGGCTACACCTTC.

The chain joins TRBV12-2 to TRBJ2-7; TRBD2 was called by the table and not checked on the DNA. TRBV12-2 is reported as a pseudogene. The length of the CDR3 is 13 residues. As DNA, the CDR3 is TGTGCCCTGATGTCGGGACTAGTGGACGAGCAGTACTTC. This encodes CALMSGLVDEQYF.

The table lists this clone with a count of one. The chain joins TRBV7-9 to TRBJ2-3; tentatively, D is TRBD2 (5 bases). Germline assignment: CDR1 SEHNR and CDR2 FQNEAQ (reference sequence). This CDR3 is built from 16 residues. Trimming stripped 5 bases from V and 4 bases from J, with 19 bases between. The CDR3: CASSGAIRAGADTQYF. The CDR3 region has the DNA TGTGCCAGCAGCGGCGCCATTCGGGCCGGGGCAGATACGCAGTATTTT.

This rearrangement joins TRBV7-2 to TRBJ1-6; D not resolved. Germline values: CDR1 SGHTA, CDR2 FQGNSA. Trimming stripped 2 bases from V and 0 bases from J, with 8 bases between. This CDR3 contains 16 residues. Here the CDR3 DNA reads TGTGCCAGCAGCTTAAGACAAAGCTCCTATAATTCACCCCTCCACTTT. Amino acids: CASSLRQSSYNSPLHF.

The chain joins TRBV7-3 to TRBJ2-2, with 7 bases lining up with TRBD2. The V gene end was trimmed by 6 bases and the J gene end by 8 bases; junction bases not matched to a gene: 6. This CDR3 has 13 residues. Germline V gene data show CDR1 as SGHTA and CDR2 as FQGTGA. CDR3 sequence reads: CASRTGTTGELFF. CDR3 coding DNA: TGTGCCAGCAGAACCGGGACTACTGGGGAGCTGTTTTTT.

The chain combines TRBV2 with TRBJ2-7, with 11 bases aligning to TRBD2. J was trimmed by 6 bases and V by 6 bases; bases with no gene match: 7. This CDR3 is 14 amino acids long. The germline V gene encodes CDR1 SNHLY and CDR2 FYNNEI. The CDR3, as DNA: TGTGCCAGCAGCCGACTAGCGGGAATGGTCGAGCAGTACTTC. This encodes CASSRLAGMVEQYF.

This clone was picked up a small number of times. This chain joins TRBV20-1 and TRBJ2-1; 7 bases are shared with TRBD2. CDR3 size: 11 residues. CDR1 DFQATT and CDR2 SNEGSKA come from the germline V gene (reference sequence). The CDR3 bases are TGCACTCTAGCGGTATACAATGAGCAGTTCTTC. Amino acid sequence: CTLAVYNEQFF.

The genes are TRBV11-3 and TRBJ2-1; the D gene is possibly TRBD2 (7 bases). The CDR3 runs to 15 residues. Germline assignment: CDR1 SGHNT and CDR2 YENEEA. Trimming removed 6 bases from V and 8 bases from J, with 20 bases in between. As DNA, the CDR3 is TGTGCCAGCAGTACGGGGGGCCGTGTAGGAGATGAGCAGTTCTTC. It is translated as CASSTGGRVGDEQFF. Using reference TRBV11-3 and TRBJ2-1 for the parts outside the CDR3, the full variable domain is EAGVVQSPRYKIIEKKQPVAFWCNPISGHNTLYWYLQNLGQGPELLIRYENEEAVDDSQLPKDRFSAERLKGVDSTLKIQPAELGDSAVYLCASSTGGRVGDEQFFGPGTRLTVL.

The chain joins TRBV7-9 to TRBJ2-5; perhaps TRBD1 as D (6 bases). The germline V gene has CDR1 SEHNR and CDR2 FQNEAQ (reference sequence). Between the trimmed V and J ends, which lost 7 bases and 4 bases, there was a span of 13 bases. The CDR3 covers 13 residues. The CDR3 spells CASIHRDGETQYF. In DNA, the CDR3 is TGTGCCAGCATCCACAGGGATGGAGAGACCCAGTACTTC.

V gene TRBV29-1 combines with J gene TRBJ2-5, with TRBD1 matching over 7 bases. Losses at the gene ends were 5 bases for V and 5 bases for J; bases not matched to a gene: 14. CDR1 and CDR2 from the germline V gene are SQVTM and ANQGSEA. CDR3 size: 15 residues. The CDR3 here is CSVLGGHRGGETQYF. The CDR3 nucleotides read TGCAGCGTTCTTGGAGGCCACAGGGGCGGGGAGACCCAGTACTTC.

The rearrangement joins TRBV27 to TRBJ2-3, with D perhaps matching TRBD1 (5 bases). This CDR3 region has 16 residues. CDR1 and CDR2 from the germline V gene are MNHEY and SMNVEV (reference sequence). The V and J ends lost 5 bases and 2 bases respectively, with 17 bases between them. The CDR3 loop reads CASSGALRTDTDTQYF. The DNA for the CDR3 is TGTGCCAGCAGTGGGGCCCTGCGGACCGACACAGATACGCAGTATTTT.

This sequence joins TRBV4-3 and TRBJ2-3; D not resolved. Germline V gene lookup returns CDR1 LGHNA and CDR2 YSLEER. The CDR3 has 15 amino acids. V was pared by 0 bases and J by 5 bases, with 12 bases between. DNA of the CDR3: TGCGCCAGCAGCCAAGATCGGAGCGTCAAAGATACGCAGTATTTT. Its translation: CASSQDRSVKDTQYF.

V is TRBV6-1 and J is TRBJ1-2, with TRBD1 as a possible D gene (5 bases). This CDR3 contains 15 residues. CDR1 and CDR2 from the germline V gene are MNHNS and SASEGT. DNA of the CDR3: TGTGCAGGGTCTGGGGGGGGAACTCTTTACTATGGCTACACCTTC. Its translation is CAGSGGGTLYYGYTF.

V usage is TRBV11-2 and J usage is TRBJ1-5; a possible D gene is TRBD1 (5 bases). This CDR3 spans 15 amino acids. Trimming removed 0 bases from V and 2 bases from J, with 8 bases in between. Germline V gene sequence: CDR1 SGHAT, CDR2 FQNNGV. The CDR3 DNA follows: TGTGCCAGCAGCTTAGAGGGGGGAGGCAATCAGCCCCAGCATTTT. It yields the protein CASSLEGGGNQPQHF.

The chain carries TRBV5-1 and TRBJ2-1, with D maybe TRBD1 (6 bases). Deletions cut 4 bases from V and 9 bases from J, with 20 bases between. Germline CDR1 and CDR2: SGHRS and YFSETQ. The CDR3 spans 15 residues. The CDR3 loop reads CASSTAPGAVGEQFF. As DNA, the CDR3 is TGCGCCAGCAGCACCGCCCCAGGGGCGGTCGGTGAGCAGTTCTTC.